The 13 T cell receptor beta chains below were found in one sample sequenced in a study of T cell changes during pregnancy in multiple sclerosis. The table came from immunoSEQ multiplex PCR; TCRdb's copy has only in-frame clones and leaves some out. The data show some 70,000 clones, over 75% seen once. The sample consisted of CD4+ T cells from peripheral blood mononuclear cells, taken in the third trimester of pregnancy. Receptor source: a female donor in good health, enrolled as a control in a pregnancy study.

This CDR3 reads CASSFKLSRAGGFHEQYF. The CDR3 DNA sequence: TGTGCCAGCAGCTTCAAACTATCCCGCGCAGGGGGGTTCCACGAGCAGTACTTC. The chain employs TRBV11-2 and TRBJ2-7; D perhaps matches TRBD1 (7 bases). The CDR3 contains 18 residues. Germline assignment: CDR1 SGHAT and CDR2 FQNNGV. Trimming removed 3 bases from V and 5 bases from J, with 26 bases in between.

The chain couples TRBV30 to TRBJ1-5; 8 bases line up with TRBD1. The CDR3 contains 13 residues. V trimming: 4 bases; J trimming: 6 bases; junction bases outside the gene matches: 5. Germline CDR1 reads GTSNPN; CDR2 reads SVGIG (reference sequence). CDR3 DNA: TGTGCCTGGACTCAGGGGGCAGGTCAGCCCCAGCATTTT. The encoded protein is CAWTQGAGQPQHF.

This CDR3 reads CASTLTRGSTEAFF. CDR3 DNA sequence: TGTGCCAGCACCTTAACTCGGGGGAGCACTGAAGCTTTCTTT. V is TRBV6-6 and J is TRBJ1-1; perhaps TRBD1 as D (5 bases). V dropped 7 bases and J dropped 4 bases, with 16 bases sitting between them. CDR1 is MNHNY and CDR2 is SVGAGI in the germline V gene (reference sequence). This CDR3 is 14 amino acids long.

The chain couples TRBV29-1 to TRBJ2-2; 10 bases are a match to TRBD2. Trimming removed 6 bases from V and 2 bases from J; junction bases left unmatched: 6. CDR3 size: 15 residues. CDR1 is SQVTM and CDR2 is ANQGSEA in the germline V gene. CDR3 protein: CSVGSGGSNTGELFF. CDR3 DNA: TGCAGCGTCGGTAGCGGGGGGTCCAACACCGGGGAGCTGTTTTTT.

V usage is TRBV5-1 and J usage is TRBJ2-2; 8 bases are shared with TRBD2. Germline CDR1 is SGHRS and CDR2 is YFSETQ. The CDR3 spans 15 residues. Trimming at V came to 6 bases and at J to 4 bases, leaving 8 bases not matched to a gene. CDR3 protein: CASKERTSGTGELFF. The CDR3 region has the DNA TGCGCCAGCAAGGAAAGAACTAGCGGCACCGGGGAGCTGTTTTTT.

The genes are TRBV6-1 and TRBJ2-5, with 8 bases identical to TRBD2. Germline lookup yields CDR1 MNHNS and CDR2 SASEGT. The CDR3 contains 16 residues. V was pared by 0 bases and J by 5 bases, with 8 bases of the junction left unmatched. The CDR3 here is CASSEALAGGSETQYF. The CDR3 nucleotides are TGTGCCAGCAGTGAAGCGCTGGCGGGGGGCTCGGAGACCCAGTACTTC.

The chain combines TRBV6-5 with TRBJ1-1; TRBD1 is a possible D gene (5 bases). Germline CDR1 is MNHEY and CDR2 is SVGAGI. This CDR3 comprises 14 residues. The ends were cut back, 6 bases at V and 5 bases at J, with 16 bases in the middle. The CDR3 sequence is CASSLLRAETEAFF. The CDR3 coding sequence is TGTGCCAGCAGCTTACTCAGGGCGGAGACTGAAGCTTTCTTT.

This sequence joins TRBV6-5 and TRBJ2-5; TRBD1 agrees at 7 bases. V trimming: 6 bases; J trimming: 5 bases; junction bases outside the gene matches: 9. CDR1 is MNHEY, CDR2 SVGAGI, per germline. The CDR3 has 14 residues. The DNA for the CDR3 is TGTGCCAGCAGAGATTACAGGGGTGGCGAGACCCAGTACTTC. Its protein is CASRDYRGGETQYF.

The J gene is TRBJ1-1, the V gene TRBV19; 10 bases are shared with TRBD1. This CDR3 has 15 residues. V lost 5 bases to trimming and J lost 6 bases; unmatched junction nucleotides: 9. CDR1 is LNHDA and CDR2 is SQIVND in the germline V gene (reference sequence). The CDR3 loop reads CASSARQGAVAEAFF. The CDR3 nucleotides are TGTGCCAGTAGTGCCCGACAGGGGGCGGTAGCTGAAGCTTTCTTT.

This chain links TRBV18 with TRBJ2-7, with TRBD2 matching over 9 bases. The J segment lost 5 bases and the V segment lost 5 bases, leaving 16 bases of the junction unmatched. The CDR3 sequence is 17 residues long. Germline CDR1 and CDR2: KGHSH and LQKENI. CDR3 loop: CASSILRMGTSSDEQYF. CDR3 nucleotides: TGTGCCAGCTCAATACTCCGAATGGGGACTAGCTCTGACGAGCAGTACTTC. Full variable domain (missing parts from reference TRBV18 and TRBJ2-7): NAGVMQNPRHLVRRRGQEARLRCSPMKGHSHVYWYRQLPEEGLKFMVYLQKENIIDESGMPKERFSAEFPKEGPSILRIQQVVRGDSAAYFCASSILRMGTSSDEQYFGPGTRLTVT.

V and J are TRBV6-4 and TRBJ2-3, with D possibly being TRBD2 (7 bases). The CDR3 sequence is 13 residues long. The ends were cut back, 3 bases at V and 9 bases at J, with 13 bases in the middle. Germline CDR1 and CDR2: MRHNA and SNTAGT. The CDR3 DNA is TGTGCCAGCAGTGAAGACGGGGGGCACACGCAGTATTTT. Translating it yields CASSEDGGHTQYF.

V usage is TRBV7-3 and J usage is TRBJ2-3, with 7 bases that match TRBD1. CDR3 length: 15 amino acids. Losses at the gene ends were 4 bases for V and 2 bases for J; bases not matched to a gene: 6. Germline V gives CDR1 SGHTA, CDR2 FQGTGA. The CDR3 DNA reads TGTGCCAGCAGCTCCAAGACAGGGTACACAGATACGCAGTATTTT. Translated, it gives CASSSKTGYTDTQYF.

The genes are TRBV15 and TRBJ1-3, with D hard to call. The ends were cut back, 4 bases at V and 2 bases at J, with 3 bases in the middle. CDR1 is LNHNV and CDR2 is YYDKDF in the germline V gene (reference sequence). The CDR3 runs to 12 residues. CDR3 DNA: TGTGCCACCAGCAATACTGGAAACACCATATATTTT. It is translated as CATSNTGNTIYF.